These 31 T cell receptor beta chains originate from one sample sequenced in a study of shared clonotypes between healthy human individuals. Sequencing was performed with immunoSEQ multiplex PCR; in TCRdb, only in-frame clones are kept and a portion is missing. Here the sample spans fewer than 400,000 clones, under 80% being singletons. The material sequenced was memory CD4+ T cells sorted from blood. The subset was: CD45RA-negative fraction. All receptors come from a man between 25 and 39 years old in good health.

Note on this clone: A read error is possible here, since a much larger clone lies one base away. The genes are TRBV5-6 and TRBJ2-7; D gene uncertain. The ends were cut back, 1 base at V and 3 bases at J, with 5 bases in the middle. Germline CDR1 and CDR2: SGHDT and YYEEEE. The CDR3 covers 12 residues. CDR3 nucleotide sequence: TGTGCCAGCAGCTTGACAGTCTACGAGCAGTACTTC. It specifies CASSLTVYEQYF. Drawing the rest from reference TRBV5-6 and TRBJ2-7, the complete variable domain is DAGVTQSPTHLIKTRGQQVTLRCSPKSGHDTVSWYQQALGQGPQFIFQYYEEEERQRGNFPDRFSGHQFPNYSSELNVNALLLGDSALYLCASSLTVYEQYFGPGTRLTVT.

The CDR3 protein is CASSQATGITGELFF. CDR3 in DNA: TGTGCCAGCAGCCAAGCTACGGGAATCACCGGGGAGCTGTTTTTT. This chain connects TRBV4-2 to TRBJ2-2; weak D call: TRBD2 (5 bases). This CDR3 has 15 residues. The germline V gene has CDR1 LGHNA and CDR2 YNFKEQ. Trimming removed 1 base from V and 4 bases from J, with 10 bases in between.

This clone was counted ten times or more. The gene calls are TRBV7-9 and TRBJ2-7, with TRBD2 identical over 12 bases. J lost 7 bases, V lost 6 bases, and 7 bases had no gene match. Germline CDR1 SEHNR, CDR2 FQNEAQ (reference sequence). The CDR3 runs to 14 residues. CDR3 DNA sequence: TGTGCCAGCAGTTCCGGGACTAGCGGGTGGGAGCAGTACTTC. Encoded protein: CASSSGTSGWEQYF.

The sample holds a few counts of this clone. CDR3 bases: TGCGCCAGCCACTCCGGGGACAGGTTGAACACTGAAGCTTTCTTT. Protein sequence: CASHSGDRLNTEAFF. V usage is TRBV5-1 and J usage is TRBJ1-1; 8 bases match TRBD1. Trimming took 7 bases from V and 0 from J; bases not matched to a gene: 8. Germline lookup yields CDR1 SGHRS and CDR2 YFSETQ. The length of the CDR3 is 15 residues. The full variable domain, its missing parts supplied by reference TRBV5-1 and TRBJ1-1, is KAGVTQTPRYLIKTRGQQVTLSCSPISGHRSVSWYQQTPGQGLQFLFEYFSETQRNKGNFPGRFSGRQFSNSRSEMNVSTLELGDSALYLCASHSGDRLNTEAFFGQGTRLTVV.

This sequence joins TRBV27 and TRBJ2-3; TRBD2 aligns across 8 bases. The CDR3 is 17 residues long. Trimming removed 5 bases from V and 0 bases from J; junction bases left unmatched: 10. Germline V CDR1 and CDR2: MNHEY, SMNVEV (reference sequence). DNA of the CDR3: TGTGCCAGCAGTGCGTTAGCGGGGTCCTCTAGCACAGATACGCAGTATTTT. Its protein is CASSALAGSSSTDTQYF.

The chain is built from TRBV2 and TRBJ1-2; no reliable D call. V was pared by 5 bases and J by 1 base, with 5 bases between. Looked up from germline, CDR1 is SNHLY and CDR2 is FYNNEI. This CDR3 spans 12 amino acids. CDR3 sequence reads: CASSQDNYGYTF. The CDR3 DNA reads TGTGCCAGCAGTCAGGATAACTATGGCTACACCTTC.

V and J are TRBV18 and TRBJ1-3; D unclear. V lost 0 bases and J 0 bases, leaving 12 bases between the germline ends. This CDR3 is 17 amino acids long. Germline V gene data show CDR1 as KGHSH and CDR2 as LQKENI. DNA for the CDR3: TGTGCCAGCTCACCACCGGTTGGACGCCTCTCTGGAAACACCATATATTTT. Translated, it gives CASSPPVGRLSGNTIYF.

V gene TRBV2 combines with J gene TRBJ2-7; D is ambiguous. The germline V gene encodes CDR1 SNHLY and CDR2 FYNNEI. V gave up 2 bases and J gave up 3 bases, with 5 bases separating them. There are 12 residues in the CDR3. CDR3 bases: TGTGCCAGCAGTGAATTTGACTACGAGCAGTACTTC. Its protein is CASSEFDYEQYF. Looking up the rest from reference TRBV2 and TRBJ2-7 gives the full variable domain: EPEVTQTPSHQVTQMGQEVILRCVPISNHLYFYWYRQILGQKVEFLVSFYNNEISEKSEIFDDQFSVERPDGSNFTLKIRSTKLEDSAMYFCASSEFDYEQYFGPGTRLTVT.

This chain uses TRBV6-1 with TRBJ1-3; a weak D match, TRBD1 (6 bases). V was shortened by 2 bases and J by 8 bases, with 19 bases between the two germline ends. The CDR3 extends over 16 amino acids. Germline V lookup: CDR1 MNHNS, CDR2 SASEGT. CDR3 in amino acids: CASSERFGQIPDTIYF. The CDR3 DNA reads TGTGCCAGCAGTGAACGTTTTGGACAGATCCCGGACACCATATATTTT.

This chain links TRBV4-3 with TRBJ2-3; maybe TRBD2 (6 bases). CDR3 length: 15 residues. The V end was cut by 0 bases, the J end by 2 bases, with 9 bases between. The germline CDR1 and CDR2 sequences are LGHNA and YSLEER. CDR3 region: CASSQEASDTDTQYF. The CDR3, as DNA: TGCGCCAGCAGCCAAGAGGCTAGCGACACAGATACGCAGTATTTT.

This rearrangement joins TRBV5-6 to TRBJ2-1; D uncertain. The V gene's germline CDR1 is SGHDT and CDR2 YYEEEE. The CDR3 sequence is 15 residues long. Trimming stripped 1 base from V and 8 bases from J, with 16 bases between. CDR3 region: CASSLRLGQLYEQFF. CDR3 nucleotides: TGTGCCAGCAGCTTGCGCTTGGGCCAGCTCTATGAGCAGTTCTTC.

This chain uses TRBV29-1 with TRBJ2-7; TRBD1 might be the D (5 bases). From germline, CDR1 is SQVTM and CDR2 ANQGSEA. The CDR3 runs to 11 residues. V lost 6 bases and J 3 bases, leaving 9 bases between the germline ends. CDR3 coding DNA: TGCAGCGTGGGGCACAACTACGAGCAGTACTTC. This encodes CSVGHNYEQYF.

The CDR3 is CASSPHVMGLAGQPTDTQYF. The CDR3 DNA reads TGTGCCAGCAGCCCCCATGTGATGGGACTAGCGGGACAACCCACAGATACGCAGTATTTT. The chain is built from TRBV9 and TRBJ2-3; 13 nucleotides align to TRBD2. Germline loops: CDR1 SGDLS, CDR2 YYNGEE. V was clipped by 4 bases and J by 2 bases; unmatched bases: 16. The CDR3 extends over 20 amino acids.

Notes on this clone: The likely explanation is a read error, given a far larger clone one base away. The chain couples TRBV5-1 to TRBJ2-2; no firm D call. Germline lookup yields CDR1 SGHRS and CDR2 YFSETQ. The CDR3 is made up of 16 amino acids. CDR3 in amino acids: CASQTAPAQRTRELFF. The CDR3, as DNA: TGCGCCAGCCAAACTGCCCCCGCCCAGCGCACCAGGGAGCTGTTTTTT.

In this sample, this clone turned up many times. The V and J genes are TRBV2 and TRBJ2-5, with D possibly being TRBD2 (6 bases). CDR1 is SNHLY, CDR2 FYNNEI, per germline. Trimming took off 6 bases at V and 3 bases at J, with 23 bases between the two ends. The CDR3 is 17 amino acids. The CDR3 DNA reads TGTGCCAGCAGACGAGGGACTTATCAGAAGCAAAAAGAGACCCAGTACTTC. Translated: CASRRGTYQKQKETQYF. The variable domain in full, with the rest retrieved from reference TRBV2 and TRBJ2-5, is EPEVTQTPSHQVTQMGQEVILRCVPISNHLYFYWYRQILGQKVEFLVSFYNNEISEKSEIFDDQFSVERPDGSNFTLKIRSTKLEDSAMYFCASRRGTYQKQKETQYFGPGTRLLVL.

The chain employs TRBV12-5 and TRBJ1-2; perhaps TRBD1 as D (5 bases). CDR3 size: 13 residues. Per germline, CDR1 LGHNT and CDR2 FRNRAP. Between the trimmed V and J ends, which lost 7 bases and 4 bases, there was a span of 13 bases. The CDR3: CASVQGKTYGYTF. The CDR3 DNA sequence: TGTGCTAGTGTGCAGGGAAAGACCTATGGCTACACCTTC.

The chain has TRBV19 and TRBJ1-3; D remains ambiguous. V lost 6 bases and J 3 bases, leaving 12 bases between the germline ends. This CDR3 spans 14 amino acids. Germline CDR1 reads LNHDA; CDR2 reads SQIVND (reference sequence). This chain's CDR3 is CASRPSGSGNTIYF. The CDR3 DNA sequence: TGTGCCAGTAGGCCCTCGGGCAGTGGAAACACCATATATTTT.

CDR3: CASKKDSSYNSPLHF. The CDR3 DNA follows: TGCGCCAGCAAGAAAGACAGCTCCTATAATTCACCCCTCCACTTT. This chain connects TRBV5-1 to TRBJ1-6, with D perhaps matching TRBD1 (5 bases). The germline V gene has CDR1 SGHRS and CDR2 YFSETQ. V gave up 6 bases and J gave up 0 bases, with 10 bases separating them. The CDR3 is 15 amino acids.

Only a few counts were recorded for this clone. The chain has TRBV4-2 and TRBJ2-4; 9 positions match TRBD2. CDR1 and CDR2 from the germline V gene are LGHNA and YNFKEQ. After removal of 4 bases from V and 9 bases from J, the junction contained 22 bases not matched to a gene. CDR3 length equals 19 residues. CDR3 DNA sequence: TGTGCCAGCAGCCCCACTGGGGCTAGCGGGATCGGGGCTCGAGGCATTCAGTACTTC. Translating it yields CASSPTGASGIGARGIQYF.

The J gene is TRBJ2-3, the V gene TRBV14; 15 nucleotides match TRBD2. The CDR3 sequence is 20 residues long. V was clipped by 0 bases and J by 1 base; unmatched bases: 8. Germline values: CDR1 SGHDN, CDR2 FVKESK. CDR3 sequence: CASSQDRTGTSGRRTDTQYF. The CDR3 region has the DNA TGTGCCAGCAGCCAAGATAGAACCGGGACTAGCGGGAGGCGCACAGATACGCAGTATTTT.

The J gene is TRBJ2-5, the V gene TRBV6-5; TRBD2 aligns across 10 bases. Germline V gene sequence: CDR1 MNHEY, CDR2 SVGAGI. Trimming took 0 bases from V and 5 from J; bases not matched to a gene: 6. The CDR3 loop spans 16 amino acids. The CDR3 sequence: CASSYSSGRARETQYF. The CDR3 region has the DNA TGTGCCAGCAGTTACTCGAGCGGGAGGGCCCGGGAGACCCAGTACTTC.

CDR3 residues: CASQGRGTTEAFF. CDR3 in DNA: TGTGCCAGCCAGGGCAGGGGGACAACTGAAGCTTTCTTT. The V and J genes are TRBV28 and TRBJ1-1; 7 nucleotides line up with TRBD1. The CDR3 has 13 residues. V shed 8 bases and J 5 bases; nucleotides not matched to a gene: 8. CDR1 is MDHEN and CDR2 is SYDVKM in the germline V gene.

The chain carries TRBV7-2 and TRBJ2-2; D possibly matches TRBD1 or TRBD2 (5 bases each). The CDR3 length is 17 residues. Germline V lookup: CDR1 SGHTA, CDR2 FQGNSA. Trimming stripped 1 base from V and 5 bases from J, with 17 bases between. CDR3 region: CASSLVARVARTGELFF. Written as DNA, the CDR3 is TGTGCCAGCAGCTTAGTAGCCAGGGTAGCGAGAACCGGGGAGCTGTTTTTT.

The CDR3 DNA sequence: TGTGCCAGTAGTATAAGGAGTTCCTTCGACGAGCAGTACTTC. It specifies CASSIRSSFDEQYF. V is TRBV19 and J is TRBJ2-7; the D is unclear. CDR1 is LNHDA, CDR2 SQIVND, per germline (reference sequence). The V end was cut by 2 bases, the J end by 5 bases, with 13 bases between. This CDR3 has 14 amino acids.

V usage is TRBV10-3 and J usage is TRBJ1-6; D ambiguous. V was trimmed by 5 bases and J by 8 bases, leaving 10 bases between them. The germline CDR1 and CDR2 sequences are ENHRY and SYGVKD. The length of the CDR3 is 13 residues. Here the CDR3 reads CAISSAGDSPLHF. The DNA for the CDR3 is TGTGCCATCAGTTCCGCCGGCGATTCACCCCTCCACTTT.

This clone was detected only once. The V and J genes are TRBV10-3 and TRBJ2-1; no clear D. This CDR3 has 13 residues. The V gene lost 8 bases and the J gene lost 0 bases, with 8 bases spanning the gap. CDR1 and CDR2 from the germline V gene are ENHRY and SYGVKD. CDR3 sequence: CAIVGDSYNEQFF. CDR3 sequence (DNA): TGTGCCATCGTGGGCGACTCCTACAATGAGCAGTTCTTC.

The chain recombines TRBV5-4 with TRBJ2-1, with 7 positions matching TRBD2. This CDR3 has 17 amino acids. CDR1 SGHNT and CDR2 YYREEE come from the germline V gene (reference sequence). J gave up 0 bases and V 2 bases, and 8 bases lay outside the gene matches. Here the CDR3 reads CASSFPEAGSSYNEQFF. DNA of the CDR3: TGTGCCAGCAGCTTCCCAGAAGCGGGATCCTCCTACAATGAGCAGTTCTTC.

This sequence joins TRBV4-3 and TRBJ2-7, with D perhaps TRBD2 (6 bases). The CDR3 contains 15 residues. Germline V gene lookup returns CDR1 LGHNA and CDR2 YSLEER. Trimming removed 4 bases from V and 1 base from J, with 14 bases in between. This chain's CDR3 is CASSPRAGRSYEQYF. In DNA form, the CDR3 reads TGCGCCAGCAGCCCCCGGGCGGGACGGTCCTACGAGCAGTACTTC.

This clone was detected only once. DNA of the CDR3: TGTGCCAGCTCAGAGGGACGCCAGCCCCAGCATTTT. Translation gives CASSEGRQPQHF. The chain is built from TRBV28 and TRBJ1-5; D perhaps matches TRBD1 (5 bases). The germline gives CDR1 MDHEN, CDR2 SYDVKM. V shed 8 bases and J shed 7 bases, with 12 bases lying between them. The CDR3 loop spans 12 amino acids.

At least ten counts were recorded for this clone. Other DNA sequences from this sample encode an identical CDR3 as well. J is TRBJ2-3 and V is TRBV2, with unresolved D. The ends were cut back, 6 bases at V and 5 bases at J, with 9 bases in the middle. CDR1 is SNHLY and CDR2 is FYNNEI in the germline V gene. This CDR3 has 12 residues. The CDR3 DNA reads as TGTGCCAGCAGCAACCGAAGAGATACGCAGTATTTT. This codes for CASSNRRDTQYF.

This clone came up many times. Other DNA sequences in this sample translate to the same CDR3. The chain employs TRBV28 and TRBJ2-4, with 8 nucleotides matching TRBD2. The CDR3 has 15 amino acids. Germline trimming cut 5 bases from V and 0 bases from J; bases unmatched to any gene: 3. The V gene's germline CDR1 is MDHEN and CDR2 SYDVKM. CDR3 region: CASSTSGLAKNIQYF. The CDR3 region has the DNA TGTGCCAGCAGTACTAGCGGTCTAGCCAAAAACATTCAGTACTTC.